One sample yielded the 9 T cell receptor beta chains listed below, sequenced in a study of T cells after yellow fever vaccination. MiXCR, applied by TCRdb to the 5' RACE reads, yields one record per CDR3 protein. The sample carries a few hundred thousand distinct CDR3 sequences, approximately 4% recorded once. The sample consisted of PBMCs, taken 5 days after the yellow fever booster vaccination. The receptors shown here come from a man in his late teens or twenties who received the YFV17D yellow fever vaccine.

V usage is TRBV7-9 and J usage is TRBJ2-2, with D perhaps given as TRBD1 or TRBD2 (6 bases each). From germline, CDR1 is SEHNR and CDR2 FQNEAQ (reference sequence). V lost 5 bases, J lost 1 base, and 14 bases lay in between. The CDR3 covers 16 residues. The CDR3 protein is CASSRRGGKNTGELFF. CDR3 nucleotide sequence: TGTGCCAGCAGCCGGAGAGGGGGGAAGAACACCGGGGAGCTGTTTTTT.

This chain links TRBV11-2 with TRBJ2-7; 8 bases map to TRBD2. The V and J ends lost 3 bases and 2 bases, in that order; junction bases with no gene match: 6. This CDR3 is built from 15 residues. CDR1 and CDR2 from the germline V gene are SGHAT and FQNNGV. CDR3 nucleotides: TGTGCCAGCAGCTTCGGAGCGGGGGACGCCTACGAGCAGTACTTC. As protein: CASSFGAGDAYEQYF.

The V call is TRBV18, the J call TRBJ1-4; 7 nucleotides agree with TRBD1. CDR1 and CDR2 from the germline V gene are KGHSH and LQKENI. V dropped 4 bases and J dropped 4; count of bases not matched to a gene: 0. CDR3 length: 13 amino acids. As DNA, the CDR3 is TGTGCCAGCTCACGGGACAGTAATGAAAAACTGTTTTTT. This codes for CASSRDSNEKLFF.

This clonotype has a handful of counts. The chain has TRBV7-2 and TRBJ2-2; 7 positions agree with TRBD1. Germline lookup yields CDR1 SGHTA and CDR2 FQGNSA. The CDR3 totals 15 residues. With 5 bases clipped from V and 6 bases from J, the junction kept 9 bases outside the gene matches. The chain's CDR3 is CASSLRQGVAGELFF. The CDR3 coding sequence is TGTGCCAGCAGCCTGCGACAGGGTGTGGCCGGGGAGCTGTTTTTT.

This clonotype was recorded many times. This rearrangement joins TRBV5-1 to TRBJ2-2, with D possibly matching TRBD1 (6 bases). The germline CDR1 and CDR2 sequences are SGHRS and YFSETQ. The CDR3 contains 15 residues. Trimming cost V 4 bases and J 5 bases, with 15 bases left between them. The CDR3 sequence: CASSQTNRETGELFF. In DNA, the CDR3 is TGCGCCAGCAGCCAGACTAACAGGGAAACCGGGGAGCTGTTTTTT.

This clonotype showed up just a few times. The V and J genes are TRBV11-2 and TRBJ2-1, with 9 positions matching TRBD2. V lost 2 bases and J lost 9; bases outside the gene matches: 8. There are 15 residues in the CDR3. CDR1 is SGHAT and CDR2 is FQNNGV in the germline V gene. This CDR3 is CASSLFGGGAPEQFF. The CDR3 DNA is TGTGCCAGCAGCTTATTCGGCGGGGGGGCTCCTGAGCAGTTCTTC.

This clonotype was observed at least ten times. The rearrangement uses TRBV4-3 and TRBJ2-3; 9 bases align to TRBD2. This CDR3 region has 16 residues. Looked up from germline, CDR1 is LGHNA and CDR2 is YSLEER. J lost 5 bases, V lost 0 bases, and 6 bases had no gene match. The CDR3 DNA follows: TGCGCCAGCAGCCAAGAAGGCGGCGGGGGGGTAGATACGCAGTATTTT. As protein: CASSQEGGGGVDTQYF.

This clonotype appeared many times. This chain connects TRBV6-2 or TRBV6-3 to TRBJ1-1; a weak D match, TRBD1 (5 bases). V lost 2 bases and J lost 5, with 9 bases in between. There are 13 residues in the CDR3. Per the germline V gene, CDR1 is MNHEY and CDR2 is SVGEGT. CDR3 DNA: TGTGCCAGCAGTTACATCGGGGGGACTGAAGCTTTCTTT. Amino acids: CASSYIGGTEAFF.

This clonotype was seen ten or more times. Here the CDR3 reads CASGLDTQYF. The CDR3 DNA follows: TGTGCCAGCGGACTAGATACGCAGTATTTT. This chain uses TRBV2 with TRBJ2-3; weak D call: TRBD2 (5 bases). Germline CDR1 SNHLY, CDR2 FYNNEI. This CDR3 contains 10 residues. Trimming pared 8 bases from V and 5 bases from J, leaving 5 bases between.